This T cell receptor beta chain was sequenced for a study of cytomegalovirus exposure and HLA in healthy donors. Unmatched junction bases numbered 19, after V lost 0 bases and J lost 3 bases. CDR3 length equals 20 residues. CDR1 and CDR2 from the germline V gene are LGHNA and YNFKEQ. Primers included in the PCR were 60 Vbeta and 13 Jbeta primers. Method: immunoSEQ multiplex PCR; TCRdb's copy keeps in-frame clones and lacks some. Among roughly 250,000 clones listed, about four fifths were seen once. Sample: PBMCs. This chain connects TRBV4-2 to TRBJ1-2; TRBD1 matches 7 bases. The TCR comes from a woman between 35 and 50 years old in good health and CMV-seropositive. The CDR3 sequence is CASSQDPTFPGQALYYGYTF. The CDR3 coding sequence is TGTGCCAGCAGCCAAGACCCAACTTTCCCTGGACAGGCGCTCTACTATGGCTACACCTTC.